This T cell receptor (beta chain) was sequenced for a study of blood T cells in healthy people across ages. Study results and limitations: Because donor CMV status was unknown, expanded clonotype changes were possibly confounded. When set beside aged donors, long-lived donors presented more naive CD4+ cells and higher diversity.

Together with a sample-barcoded 5' primer, a J-beta primer mix was included in a second PCR lasting about 6 to 12 cycles. TCRdb passed the 5' RACE reads through MiXCR, listing each CDR3 protein once. The sample lists 550,000 to 800,000 distinct CDR3 sequences; under 25% were seen once. This clonotype has a count of ten or more. The antigen is not known. From germline, CDR1 is SQVTM and CDR2 ANQGSEA. This CDR3 has 18 amino acids. The germline V and J ends were trimmed by 4 bases and 4 bases, with 25 bases remaining between them. Sequencing used blood. The clonotype originates from a man between 65 and 79 years old in good health. The chain recombines TRBV29-1 with TRBJ2-2; D may be TRBD1 (7 bases). The CDR3 nucleotides read TGCAGCGTTGTCGGGAAACAAGACAGGGTCGGGAGCACCGGGGAGCTGTTTTTT. Amino acids: CSVVGKQDRVGSTGELFF.